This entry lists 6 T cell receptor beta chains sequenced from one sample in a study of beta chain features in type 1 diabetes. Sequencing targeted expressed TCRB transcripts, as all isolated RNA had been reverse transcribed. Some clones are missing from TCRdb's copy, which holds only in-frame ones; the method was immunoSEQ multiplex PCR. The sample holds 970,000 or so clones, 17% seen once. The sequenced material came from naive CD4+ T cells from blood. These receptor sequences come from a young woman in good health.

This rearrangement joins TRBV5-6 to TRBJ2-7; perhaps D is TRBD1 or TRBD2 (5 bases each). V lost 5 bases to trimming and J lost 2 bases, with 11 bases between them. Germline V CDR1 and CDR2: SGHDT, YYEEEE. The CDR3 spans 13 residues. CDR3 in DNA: TGTGCCAGCAGGATTATGGGGGCCTACGAGCAGTACTTC. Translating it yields CASRIMGAYEQYF.

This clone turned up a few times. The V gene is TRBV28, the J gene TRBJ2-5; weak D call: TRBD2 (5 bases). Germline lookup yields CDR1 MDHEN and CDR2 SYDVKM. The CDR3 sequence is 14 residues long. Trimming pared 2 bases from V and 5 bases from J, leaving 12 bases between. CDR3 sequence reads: CASSLGGAAETQYF. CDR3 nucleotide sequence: TGTGCCAGCAGTTTAGGAGGAGCGGCGGAGACCCAGTACTTC.

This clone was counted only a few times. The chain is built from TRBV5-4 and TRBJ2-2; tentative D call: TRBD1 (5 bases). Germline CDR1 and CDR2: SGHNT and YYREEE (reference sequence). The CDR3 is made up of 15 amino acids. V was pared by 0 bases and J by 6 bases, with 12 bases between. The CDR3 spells CASSLVAGQAGELFF. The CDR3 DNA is TGTGCCAGCAGCTTGGTTGCAGGGCAGGCCGGGGAGCTGTTTTTT.

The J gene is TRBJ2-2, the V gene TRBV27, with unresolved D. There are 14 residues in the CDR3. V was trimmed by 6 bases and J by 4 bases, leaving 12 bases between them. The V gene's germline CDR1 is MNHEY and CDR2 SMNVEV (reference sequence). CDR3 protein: CASRRAAATGELFF. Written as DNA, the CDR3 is TGTGCCAGCAGAAGGGCCGCCGCCACCGGGGAGCTGTTTTTT.

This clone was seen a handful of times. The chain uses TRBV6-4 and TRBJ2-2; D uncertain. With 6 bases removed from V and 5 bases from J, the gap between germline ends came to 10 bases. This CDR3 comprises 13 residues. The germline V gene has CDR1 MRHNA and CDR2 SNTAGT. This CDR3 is CASRLEGTGELFF. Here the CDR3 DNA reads TGTGCCAGCAGACTGGAAGGGACCGGGGAGCTGTTTTTT.

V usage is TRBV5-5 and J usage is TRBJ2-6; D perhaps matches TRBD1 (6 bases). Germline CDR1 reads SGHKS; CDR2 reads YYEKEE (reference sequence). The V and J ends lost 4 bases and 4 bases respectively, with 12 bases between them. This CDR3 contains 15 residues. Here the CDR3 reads CASSLSGTGANVLTF. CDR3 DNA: TGTGCCAGCAGCCTATCCGGGACAGGGGCCAACGTCCTGACTTTC.